This passage covers 17 T cell receptor beta chains from one sample sequenced in a study of cytomegalovirus exposure and HLA in healthy donors. Primers for the PCR totalled 60 Vbeta and 13 Jbeta. Sequencing used immunoSEQ multiplex PCR; TCRdb keeps in-frame clones, though not all of them. Here the sample spans 95,000 to 150,000 clones, approximately 80% being singletons. Sequenced material: PBMCs. The receptors here all came from a man aged 50 to 60 in good health and CMV-seronegative.

This sequence joins TRBV5-5 and TRBJ2-5; D gene unclear. V was trimmed by 4 bases and J by 2 bases, leaving 9 bases between them. The CDR3 is made up of 13 amino acids. Germline V gives CDR1 SGHKS, CDR2 YYEKEE (reference sequence). In nucleotides, the CDR3 is TGTGCCAGCAGCGTCCCTAGTCAAGAGACCCAGTACTTC. It is translated as CASSVPSQETQYF.

This clone was found many times. The chain is built from TRBV2 and TRBJ1-1, with 7 bases that match TRBD1. V was clipped by 6 bases and J by 0 bases; unmatched bases: 7. The CDR3 extends over 15 amino acids. The germline CDR1 and CDR2 sequences are SNHLY and FYNNEI. In DNA, the CDR3 is TGTGCCAGCAGCGAACGGGACAGAATGAACACTGAAGCTTTCTTT. Its protein is CASSERDRMNTEAFF.

The chain has TRBV10-1 and TRBJ1-1; TRBD1 matches at 7 bases. CDR1 WNHNN and CDR2 SYGVQD come from the germline V gene (reference sequence). The ends lost 6 bases at V and 10 bases at J; junction bases unmatched: 8. The CDR3 contains 12 residues. The CDR3 DNA reads as TGCGCCAGCAGCTACAGGGGTTCAGGAGCTTTCTTT. Residues: CASSYRGSGAFF.

This rearrangement joins TRBV7-8 to TRBJ1-6, with 8 bases fitting TRBD1. This CDR3 has 15 amino acids. Germline values: CDR1 SGHVS, CDR2 FQNEAQ. Germline trimming cut 3 bases from V and 6 bases from J; bases unmatched to any gene: 4. This CDR3 reads CASSFETGGNSPLHF. The CDR3 bases are TGTGCCAGCAGCTTTGAAACAGGGGGTAATTCACCCCTCCACTTT.

This clone appeared a single time. The germline gene is not matched at one end of the junction; a read error may be the cause. The rearrangement links TRBV7-9 to TRBJ2-5; 7 bases align to TRBD2. The CDR3 loop spans 16 amino acids. Germline loops: CDR1 SEHNR, CDR2 FQNEAQ (reference sequence). This CDR3 reads CSSSRPRTSPGETQYF. The CDR3 DNA reads TGTTCCAGCAGCCGGCCCAGGACTAGTCCGGGAGAGACCCAGTACTTC.

This clone turned up a few times. This chain connects TRBV5-1 to TRBJ2-5; 9 bases align to TRBD2. CDR3 length equals 15 residues. J was trimmed by 3 bases and V by 4 bases; bases with no gene match: 7. Germline V gives CDR1 SGHRS, CDR2 YFSETQ. For the CDR3, the DNA is TGCGCCAGCAGCCGTGGAGTAGCGGGAGAAGAGACCCAGTACTTC. This sequence encodes CASSRGVAGEETQYF. Complete variable domain (other parts from reference TRBV5-1 and TRBJ2-5): KAGVTQTPRYLIKTRGQQVTLSCSPISGHRSVSWYQQTPGQGLQFLFEYFSETQRNKGNFPGRFSGRQFSNSRSEMNVSTLELGDSALYLCASSRGVAGEETQYFGPGTRLLVL.

The chain recombines TRBV21-1 with TRBJ1-2; TRBD1 is taken as the D call from the table, unchecked against the DNA. TRBV21-1 is a pseudogene. The CDR3 length is 16 residues. As DNA, the CDR3 is TGTGCCAGCAGCTCAAAGAATAGGGACAGGCACTATGGCTACACCTTC. Residues: CASSSKNRDRHYGYTF.

This clone was found once. The chain links TRBV25-1 to TRBJ1-5; a possible D gene is TRBD1 (5 bases). The V and J ends lost 3 bases and 2 bases respectively, with 17 bases between them. From germline, CDR1 is MGHDK and CDR2 SYGVNS. The CDR3 length is 17 residues. For the CDR3, the DNA is TGTGCCAGCAGTGAGAGTTCTCAGGGCGGGGGCAATCAGCCCCAGCATTTT. This codes for CASSESSQGGGNQPQHF.

The CDR3 DNA is TGTGCCAGCAGCAGAATCAAGGAGGAGCTTGGGGGCTACACCTTC. Translated, it gives CASSRIKEELGGYTF. The V gene is TRBV7-2, the J gene TRBJ1-2; D not resolved. Germline CDR1 SGHTA, CDR2 FQGNSA. CDR3 length: 15 amino acids. The V end lost 5 bases, the J end lost 8 bases, and 21 bases lay between the germline ends.

The genes are TRBV2 and TRBJ1-5; 7 positions match TRBD1. Looked up from germline, CDR1 is SNHLY and CDR2 is FYNNEI. V lost 5 bases to trimming and J lost 5 bases; unmatched junction nucleotides: 6. The CDR3 runs to 14 residues. Here the CDR3 DNA reads TGTGCCAGCAGTCGGGACAGAGTTGATCAGCCCCAGCATTTT. Translation: CASSRDRVDQPQHF.

In this sample, this clone turned up once. The genes are TRBV7-6 and TRBJ2-5, with 10 bases matching TRBD1. The junction had 9 bases not matched to a gene; V was cut back by 6 bases and J by 5 bases. The CDR3 is made up of 15 amino acids. Germline-derived CDR1 and CDR2 are SGHVS and FNYEAQ. The CDR3 sequence is CASSLDRGPSETQYF. The CDR3 DNA follows: TGTGCCAGCAGTCTTGACAGGGGGCCTTCCGAGACCCAGTACTTC.

This chain uses TRBV9 with TRBJ2-3; TRBD2 aligns across 7 bases. V was clipped by 6 bases and J by 2 bases; unmatched bases: 9. Germline lookup yields CDR1 SGDLS and CDR2 YYNGEE. The CDR3 spans 15 residues. The CDR3 sequence: CASTTAGAFTDTQYF. DNA for the CDR3: TGTGCCAGCACAACGGCGGGAGCCTTCACAGATACGCAGTATTTT.

The chain uses TRBV5-4 and TRBJ1-2; 8 bases align to TRBD1. The CDR3 covers 14 residues. V dropped 4 bases and J dropped 4; count of bases not matched to a gene: 6. CDR1 is SGHNT, CDR2 YYREEE, per germline (reference sequence). CDR3 loop: CASSGQGTLYGYTF. The CDR3 DNA sequence: TGTGCCAGCAGCGGACAGGGTACACTCTATGGCTACACCTTC.

For this clone: One junction end disagrees with the germline gene, perhaps due to a read error. The chain employs TRBV7-9 and TRBJ2-1; possible D gene TRBD1, 5 bases. The CDR3 sequence is 16 residues long. In germline, CDR1 is SEHNR, CDR2 FQNEAQ (reference sequence). The CDR3 sequence: CSSSPTQGQVSNEQFF. CDR3 bases: TGTTCCAGCAGCCCCACGCAGGGTCAGGTGAGCAATGAGCAGTTCTTC.

The chain carries TRBV21-1 and TRBJ1-2; the table gives TRBD1 as D, unverified against the DNA. TRBV21-1 is a documented pseudogene. This CDR3 region has 18 residues. CDR3 coding DNA: TGTGCCAGCAGCAAAGATGGGGGACAGGACGAGAAGAGCTATGGCTACACCTTC. As protein: CASSKDGGQDEKSYGYTF.

This clone was seen just once. V and J are TRBV9 and TRBJ2-3; maybe TRBD2 (7 bases). CDR3 length: 16 residues. CDR1 and CDR2 from the germline V gene are SGDLS and YYNGEE. Between the trimmed V and J ends, which lost 0 bases and 1 base, there was a span of 12 bases. Here the CDR3 DNA reads TGTGCCAGCAGCGTAGACGGGGGGCCCCGCACAGATACGCAGTATTTT. It specifies CASSVDGGPRTDTQYF.

The chain is built from TRBV7-2 and TRBJ1-2; 8 bases are a match to TRBD1. The CDR3 is 14 amino acids. Looked up from germline, CDR1 is SGHTA and CDR2 is FQGNSA. Unmatched junction bases numbered 6, after V lost 2 bases and J lost 7 bases. As DNA, the CDR3 is TGTGCCAGCAGCTTACAGGGGGCTGGTAGTGGCTACACCTTC. Protein sequence: CASSLQGAGSGYTF.